Reported below is one T cell receptor beta chain. The sample comes from a study of cytomegalovirus exposure and HLA in healthy donors. Trimming took off 5 bases at V and 4 bases at J, with 18 bases between the two ends. This CDR3 is 16 amino acids long. Germline CDR1 is MDHEN and CDR2 is SYDVKM. The primer mix had 60 Vbeta and 13 Jbeta primers. Data came from immunoSEQ multiplex PCR; TCRdb stores just in-frame clones and leaves some out. The sample consists of 250,000 to 300,000 clones, about 83% of them appearing once. The source material was PBMCs. This TCR was recovered from a woman aged 40 to 50 in good health and CMV-seropositive. The gene calls are TRBV28 and TRBJ2-1, with D maybe TRBD2 (6 bases). This chain's CDR3 is CASSAAGAGSYNEQFF. The CDR3 bases are TGTGCCAGCAGTGCCGCCGGGGCGGGATCGTACAATGAGCAGTTCTTC.